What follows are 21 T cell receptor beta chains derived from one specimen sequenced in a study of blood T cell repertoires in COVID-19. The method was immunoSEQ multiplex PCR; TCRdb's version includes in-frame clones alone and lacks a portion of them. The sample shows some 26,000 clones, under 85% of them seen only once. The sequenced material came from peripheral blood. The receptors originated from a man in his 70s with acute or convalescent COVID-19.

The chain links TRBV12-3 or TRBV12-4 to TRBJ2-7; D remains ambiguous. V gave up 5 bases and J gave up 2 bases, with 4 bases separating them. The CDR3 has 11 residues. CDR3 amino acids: CASSVAYEQYF. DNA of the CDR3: TGTGCCAGCAGTGTCGCCTACGAGCAGTACTTC.

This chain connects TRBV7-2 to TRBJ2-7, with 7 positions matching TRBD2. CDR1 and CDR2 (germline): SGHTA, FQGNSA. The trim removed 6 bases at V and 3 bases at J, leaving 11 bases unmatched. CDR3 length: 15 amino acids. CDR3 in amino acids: CASRPRLAGDYEQYF. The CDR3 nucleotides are TGTGCCAGCAGACCCCGCCTGGCGGGAGACTACGAGCAGTACTTC.

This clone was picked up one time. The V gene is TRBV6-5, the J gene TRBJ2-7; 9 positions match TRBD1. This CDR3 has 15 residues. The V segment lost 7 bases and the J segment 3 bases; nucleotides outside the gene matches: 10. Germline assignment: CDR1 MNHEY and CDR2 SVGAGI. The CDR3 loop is CASMRSRDRVYEQYF. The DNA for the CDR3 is TGTGCCAGCATGCGATCCCGGGACAGGGTCTACGAGCAGTACTTC.

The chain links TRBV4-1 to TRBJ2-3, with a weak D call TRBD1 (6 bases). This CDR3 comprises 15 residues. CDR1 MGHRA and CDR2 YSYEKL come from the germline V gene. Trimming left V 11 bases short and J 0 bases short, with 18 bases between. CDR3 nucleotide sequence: TGCGCCCACAGCCAAGAGGGACATAGCACAGATACGCAGTATTTT. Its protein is CAHSQEGHSTDTQYF.

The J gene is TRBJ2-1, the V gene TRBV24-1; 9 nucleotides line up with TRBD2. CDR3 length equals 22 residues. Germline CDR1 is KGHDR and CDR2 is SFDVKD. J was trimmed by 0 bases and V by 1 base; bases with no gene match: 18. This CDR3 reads CATSDLVPPREGWGLSYNEQFF. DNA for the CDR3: TGTGCCACCAGTGATTTAGTCCCACCGCGGGAGGGATGGGGACTCTCCTACAATGAGCAGTTCTTC.

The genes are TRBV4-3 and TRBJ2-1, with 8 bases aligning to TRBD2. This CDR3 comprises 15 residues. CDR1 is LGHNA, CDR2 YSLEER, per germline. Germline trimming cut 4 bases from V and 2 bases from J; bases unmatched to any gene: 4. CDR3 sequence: CASSPAGEAYNEQFF. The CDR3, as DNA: TGCGCCAGCAGCCCAGCGGGAGAAGCCTACAATGAGCAGTTCTTC.

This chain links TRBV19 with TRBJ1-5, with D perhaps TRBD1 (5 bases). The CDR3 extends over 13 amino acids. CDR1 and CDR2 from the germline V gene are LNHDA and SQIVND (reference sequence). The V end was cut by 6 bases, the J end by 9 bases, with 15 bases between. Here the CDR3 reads CASSTDDQGPQHF. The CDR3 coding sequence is TGTGCCAGTAGCACAGACGACCAGGGGCCCCAGCATTTT.

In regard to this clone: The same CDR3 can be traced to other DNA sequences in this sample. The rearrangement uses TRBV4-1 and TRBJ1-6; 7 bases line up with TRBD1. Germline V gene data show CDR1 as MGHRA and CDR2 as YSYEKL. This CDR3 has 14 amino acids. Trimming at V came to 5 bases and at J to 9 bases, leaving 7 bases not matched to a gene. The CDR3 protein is CASSSGTASSPLHF. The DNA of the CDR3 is TGCGCCAGCAGCTCCGGGACAGCGTCTTCACCCCTCCACTTT.

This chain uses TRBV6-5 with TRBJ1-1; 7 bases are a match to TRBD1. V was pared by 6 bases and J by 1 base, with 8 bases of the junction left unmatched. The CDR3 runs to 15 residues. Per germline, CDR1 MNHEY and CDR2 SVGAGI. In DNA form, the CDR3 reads TGTGCCAGCAGGCTGTGGAGGGGGCGGAACACTGAAGCTTTCTTT. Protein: CASRLWRGRNTEAFF.

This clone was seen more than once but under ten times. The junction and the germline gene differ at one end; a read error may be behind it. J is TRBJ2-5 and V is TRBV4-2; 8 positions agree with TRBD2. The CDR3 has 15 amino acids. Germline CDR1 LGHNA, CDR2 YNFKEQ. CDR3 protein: CASSQGQGAGEAQYF. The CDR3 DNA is TGTGCCAGCAGCCAAGGCCAGGGAGCGGGAGAGGCCCAGTACTTC.

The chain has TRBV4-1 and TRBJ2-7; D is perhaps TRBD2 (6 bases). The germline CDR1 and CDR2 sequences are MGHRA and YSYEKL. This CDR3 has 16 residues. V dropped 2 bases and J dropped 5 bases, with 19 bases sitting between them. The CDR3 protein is CASSQWYGRGLDEQYF. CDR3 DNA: TGCGCCAGCAGCCAATGGTATGGCCGGGGGTTGGACGAGCAGTACTTC.

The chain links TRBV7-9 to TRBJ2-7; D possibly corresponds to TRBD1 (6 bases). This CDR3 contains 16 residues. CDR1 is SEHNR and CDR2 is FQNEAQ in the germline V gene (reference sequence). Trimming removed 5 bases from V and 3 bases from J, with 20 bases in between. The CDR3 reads CASSPGWGRSFYEQYF. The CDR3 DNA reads TGTGCCAGCAGCCCGGGTTGGGGGCGAAGCTTCTACGAGCAGTACTTC.

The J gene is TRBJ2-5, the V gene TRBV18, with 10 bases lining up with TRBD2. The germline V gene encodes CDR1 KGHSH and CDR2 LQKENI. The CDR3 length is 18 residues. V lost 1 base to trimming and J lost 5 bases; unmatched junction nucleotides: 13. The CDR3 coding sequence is TGTGCCAGCTCACCACGATTCAGCGGGGGGGCAGAAGCGGAGACCCAGTACTTC. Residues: CASSPRFSGGAEAETQYF.

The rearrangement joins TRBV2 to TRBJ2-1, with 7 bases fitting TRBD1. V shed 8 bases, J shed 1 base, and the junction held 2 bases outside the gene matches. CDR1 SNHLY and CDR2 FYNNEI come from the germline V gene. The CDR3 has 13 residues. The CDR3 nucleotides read TGTGCCAGCCGACAGGGATCCTACAATGAGCAGTTCTTC. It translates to CASRQGSYNEQFF.

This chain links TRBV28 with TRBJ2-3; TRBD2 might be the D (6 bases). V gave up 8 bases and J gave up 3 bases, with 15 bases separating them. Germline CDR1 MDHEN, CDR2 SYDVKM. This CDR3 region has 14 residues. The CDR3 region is CASREEGSTDTQYF. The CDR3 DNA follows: TGTGCCAGCCGAGAGGAGGGCAGTACAGATACGCAGTATTTT.

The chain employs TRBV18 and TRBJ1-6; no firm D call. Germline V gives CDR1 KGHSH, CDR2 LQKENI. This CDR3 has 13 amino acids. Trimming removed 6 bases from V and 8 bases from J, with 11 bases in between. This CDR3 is CASSSARDSPLHF. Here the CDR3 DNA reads TGTGCCAGCTCCTCGGCCCGGGATTCACCCCTCCACTTT. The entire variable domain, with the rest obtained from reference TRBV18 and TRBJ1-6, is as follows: NAGVMQNPRHLVRRRGQEARLRCSPMKGHSHVYWYRQLPEEGLKFMVYLQKENIIDESGMPKERFSAEFPKEGPSILRIQQVVRGDSAAYFCASSSARDSPLHFGNGTRLTVT.

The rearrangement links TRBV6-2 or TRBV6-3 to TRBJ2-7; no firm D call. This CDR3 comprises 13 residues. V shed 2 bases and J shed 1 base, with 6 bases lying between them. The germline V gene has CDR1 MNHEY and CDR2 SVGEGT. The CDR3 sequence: CASSYRQSYEQYF. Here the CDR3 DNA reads TGTGCCAGCAGTTACCGCCAGTCCTACGAGCAGTACTTC.

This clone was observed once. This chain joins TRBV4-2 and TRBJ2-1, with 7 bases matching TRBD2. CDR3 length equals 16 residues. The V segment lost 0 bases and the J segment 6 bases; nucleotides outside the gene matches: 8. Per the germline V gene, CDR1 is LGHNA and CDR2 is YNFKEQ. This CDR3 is CASSQEGGAESNEQFF. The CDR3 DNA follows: TGTGCCAGCAGCCAAGAGGGAGGGGCCGAGTCCAATGAGCAGTTCTTC.

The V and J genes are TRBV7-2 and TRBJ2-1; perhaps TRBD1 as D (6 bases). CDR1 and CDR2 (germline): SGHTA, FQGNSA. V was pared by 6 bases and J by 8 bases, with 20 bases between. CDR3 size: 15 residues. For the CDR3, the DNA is TGTGCCAGCAGACGACCAGCAGGGGTTCAGGATGAGCAGTTCTTC. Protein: CASRRPAGVQDEQFF.

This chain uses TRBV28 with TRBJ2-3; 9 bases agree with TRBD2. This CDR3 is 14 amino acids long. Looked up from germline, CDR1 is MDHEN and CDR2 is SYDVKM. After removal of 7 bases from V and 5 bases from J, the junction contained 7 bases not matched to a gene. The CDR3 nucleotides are TGTGCCAGCACTGCGGGGGGGCGGATAGATACGCAGTATTTT. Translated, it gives CASTAGGRIDTQYF.

The CDR3 DNA sequence: TGTGCCAGCAGCCAATCGGGTAGCGGGGGGGAATCCTACGAGCAGTACTTC. It encodes CASSQSGSGGESYEQYF. The chain uses TRBV4-2 and TRBJ2-7, with 11 bases that match TRBD2. The J segment lost 1 base and the V segment lost 2 bases, leaving 7 bases of the junction unmatched. Germline CDR1 and CDR2: LGHNA and YNFKEQ. The CDR3 totals 17 residues.